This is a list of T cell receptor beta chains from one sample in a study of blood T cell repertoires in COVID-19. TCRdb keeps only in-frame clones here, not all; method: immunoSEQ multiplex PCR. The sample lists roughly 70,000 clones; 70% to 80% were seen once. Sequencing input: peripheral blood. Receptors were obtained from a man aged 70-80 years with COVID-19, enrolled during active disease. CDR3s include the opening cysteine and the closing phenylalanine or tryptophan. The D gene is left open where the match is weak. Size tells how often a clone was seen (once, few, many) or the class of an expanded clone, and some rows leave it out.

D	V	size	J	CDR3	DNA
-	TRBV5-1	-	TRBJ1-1	CASSPAHSLNTEAFF	TGCGCCAGCAGCCCCGCTCACAGCCTGAACACTGAAGCTTTCTTT
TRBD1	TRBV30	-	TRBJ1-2	CAWSSGTGSGYTF	TGTGCCTGGAGTTCGGGGACAGGGAGTGGCTACACCTTC
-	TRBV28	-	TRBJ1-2	CASTMGDRHYGYTF	TGTGCCAGCACCATGGGAGACAGGCACTATGGCTACACCTTC
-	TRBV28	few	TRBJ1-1	CASSLPVATEAFF	TGTGCCAGCAGTTTACCGGTTGCCACTGAAGCTTTCTTT
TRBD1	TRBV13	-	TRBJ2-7	CASSRDRSPYEQYF	TGTGCCAGTAGCCGGGACAGGAGCCCCTACGAGCAGTACTTC
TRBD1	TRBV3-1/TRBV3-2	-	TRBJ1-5	CASSQAKTGANQPQHF	TGTGCCAGCAGCCAGGCTAAGACAGGGGCAAATCAGCCCCAGCATTTT
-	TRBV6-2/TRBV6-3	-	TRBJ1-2	CASSSTPGNYGYTF	TGTGCCAGCAGTTCGACCCCGGGGAACTATGGCTACACCTTC
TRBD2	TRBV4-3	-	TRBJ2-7	CASSQEESGGWYEQYF	TGCGCCAGCAGCCAAGAGGAGAGCGGGGGGTGGTACGAGCAGTACTTC
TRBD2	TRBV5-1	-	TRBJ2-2	CASSDWTSGHTGELFF	TGCGCCAGCAGCGACTGGACTAGCGGCCACACCGGGGAGCTGTTTTTT
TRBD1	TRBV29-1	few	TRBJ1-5	CSVTRGVNQPQHF	TGCAGCGTTACCAGGGGGGTAAATCAGCCCCAGCATTTT
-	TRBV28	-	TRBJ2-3	CASSYSSTDTQYF	TGTGCCAGCAGTTACAGTAGCACAGATACGCAGTATTTT
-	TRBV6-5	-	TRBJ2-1	CASSLTGTSYNEQFF	TGTGCCAGCAGTCTTACCGGGACATCCTACAATGAGCAGTTCTTC